This TCR beta chain was profiled in a study of T cells after yellow fever vaccination. Study-wide results and limits: In post-booster samples, most primary-vaccination clones reappeared (roughly 96% CD4, over 70% CD8). A faster peak, day 5 versus 15, was reached by the weaker secondary response. Shared CD4/CD8 clonotypes were a small share, likely from convergent recombination.

In making TCR cDNA, 5'RACE template switching added a universal primer site and UMIs to it. TCRdb called the 5' RACE reads again in MiXCR, with one record for every CDR3 protein. The sample lists 250,000 to 400,000 distinct CDR3 sequences, approximately 4% occurring once. This clonotype was picked up a small number of times. The antigen is not known. The V and J ends lost 4 bases and 2 bases, in that order; junction bases with no gene match: 8. Per germline, CDR1 MNHNY and CDR2 SVGAGI (reference sequence). The CDR3 runs 16 residues. The chain carries TRBV6-6 and TRBJ2-5; 9 bases fit TRBD2. The receptor was derived from a man younger than 35 who received the YFV17D yellow fever vaccine. The material sequenced was PBMCs, taken 15 days after the yellow fever booster vaccination. The CDR3 DNA reads as TGTGCCAGCAGTTCCTGGGTAGCGGGGGCACAAGAGACCCAGTACTTC. Amino acid sequence: CASSSWVAGAQETQYF.